This T cell receptor beta chain was sequenced during a study of shared clonotypes between healthy human individuals. The count of this clone is one. Around 220 ng DNA, about 30,000 T cell genomes, went into each sorted-subset replicate PCR. The protocol was immunoSEQ multiplex PCR, while the TCRdb copy is restricted to in-frame clones and leaves out a portion. The repertoire holds about 640,000 clones, with approximately 79% as singletons. The CDR3 is made up of 11 amino acids. CDR1 DFQATT and CDR2 SNEGSKA come from the germline V gene (reference sequence). The chain recombines TRBV20-1 with TRBJ1-1; D is ambiguous. The sample comprised memory CD4+ T cells sorted from blood. Subset here: CD45RA-negative fraction. The receptor comes from a woman aged 25 to 39 in good health. As DNA, the CDR3 is TGCAGCACAAACCTGAACACTGAAGCTTTCTTT. This gives the protein CSTNLNTEAFF.